Following are 18 T cell receptor beta chains from one sample sequenced in a study of T cells in women clearing cervical HPV infection. This table comes from immunoSEQ multiplex PCR, and its TCRdb copy is limited to in-frame clones, with some not included. This table holds 15,000 to 20,000 clones. The sequenced sample consisted of blood buffy coat. The receptor set was obtained from a woman between 18 and 69 years old with a cervical HPV16 infection that either progressed to CIN3+ or cleared (not recorded which).

This clone ranks as hyperexpanded in terms of frequency. Coverage ceases 3 residues before the CDR3 finishes, and the germline J gene fills in the end. In the same sample, other DNA sequences code for this CDR3. The chain couples TRBV19 to TRBJ2-1; D is uncertain. V was cut by 3 bases and J by 5 bases, with 8 bases left in between. The CDR3 spans 13 residues. Germline CDR1 and CDR2: LNHDA and SQIVND (reference sequence). Partial CDR3 DNA: TGTGCCAGTAGTATCACGGGTAACAATGAG. It codes for CASSITGNNE. The whole CDR3 sequence reads CASSITGNNEQFF.

To note about this clone: Read coverage stops 3 residues before the CDR3 terminus; the germline J gene supplies the remainder. V and J are TRBV19 and TRBJ1-5; D not resolved. V lost 8 bases, J lost 0 bases, and 8 bases lay in between. CDR1 LNHDA and CDR2 SQIVND come from the germline V gene (reference sequence). The CDR3 length is 13 residues. The CDR3 sequence is CASADYSNQPQHF. The CDR3 bases that were read are TGTGCCAGTGCGGATTATAGCAATCAGCCC. The entire variable domain, with the rest obtained from reference TRBV19 and TRBJ1-5, is as follows: DGGITQSPKYLFRKEGQNVTLSCEQNLNHDAMYWYRQDPGQGLRLIYYSQIVNDFQKGDIAEGYSVSREKKESFPLTVTSAQKNPTAFYLCASADYSNQPQHFGDGTRLSIL.

The covered CDR3 bases are TGTGCCAGCAGCCAAGGCGGTACCGGCTATGAG. It codes for CASSQGGTGYE. Given in full, the CDR3 is CASSQGGTGYEQFF. The rearrangement links TRBV4-2 to TRBJ2-1, with D unresolved. The read terminates 3 residues before the CDR3 end, so the remaining end is supplied by the germline J gene. Trimming took 1 base from V and 8 from J, leaving 12 bases between them. Germline CDR1 LGHNA, CDR2 YNFKEQ. The CDR3 is made up of 14 amino acids.

A remark on this clone: The read ends 3 residues shy of where the CDR3 ends; the end is completed using the germline J gene. The V call is TRBV18, the J call TRBJ2-2, with D perhaps matching TRBD2 (5 bases). This CDR3 region has 16 residues. The germline V gene encodes CDR1 KGHSH and CDR2 LQKENI. Trimming left V 2 bases short and J 1 base short, with 11 bases between. The CDR3 sequence is CASSPLSGRNTGELFF. The CDR3 bases that were read are TGTGCCAGCTCACCATTATCGGGGAGGAACACCGGGGAG.

About this clone itself: One end of the junction is discordant with germline, which a read error may explain. The observed sequence ends 3 residues before the CDR3 terminus, with the missing tail filled in from the germline J gene. The chain links TRBV18 to TRBJ2-3; the D gene is possibly TRBD2 (6 bases). The CDR3 has 13 amino acids. From germline, CDR1 is KGHSH and CDR2 LQKENI. The CDR3 sequence is CASSPGGEDAQYF. CDR3 DNA (partial): TGTGCCAGCTCACCAGGAGGGGAAGATGCG.

Concerning this clone itself: The sequence runs out 3 residues before the end of the CDR3; the remainder is reconstructed from the germline J gene. The chain links TRBV6-2 or TRBV6-3 to TRBJ1-5, with TRBD1 matching 7 bases. After removal of 6 bases from V and 4 bases from J, the junction contained 6 bases not matched to a gene. This CDR3 has 14 amino acids. Germline V gene sequence: CDR1 MNHEY, CDR2 SVGEGT. Partial CDR3 DNA: TGTGCCAGCAGCCGACAGGGTACGAATCAGCCC. Amino acid sequence: CASSRQGTNQP. The complete CDR3 sequence is CASSRQGTNQPQHF.

Of note for this clone: Read data end 3 residues before the CDR3 end; the end is taken from the germline J gene. The chain has TRBV20-1 and TRBJ1-2, with a tentative D call TRBD1 (6 bases). Germline loops: CDR1 DFQATT, CDR2 SNEGSKA (reference sequence). Trimming shortened V by 0 bases and J by 6 bases, and 14 bases separated the two germline ends. This CDR3 spans 14 amino acids. The CDR3 bases that were read are TGCAGTGCTAGAGATTGGGCAGGGGTCGATGGC. Protein: CSARDWAGVDG. The whole CDR3 protein reads CSARDWAGVDGYTF.

Points on this clone: The read falls 3 residues short of the CDR3 end, and the missing part is taken from the germline J gene. This chain connects TRBV10-2 to TRBJ1-2; TRBD1 agrees at 8 bases. Per the germline V gene, CDR1 is WSHSY and CDR2 is SAAADI. The CDR3 runs to 12 residues. CDR3 bases read: TGCGCCAGCAGTTCAGGGGGCGGGGGC. Protein sequence: CASSSGGGG. In full, the CDR3 reads CASSSGGGGYTF.

This clone is classed as medium-sized by frequency. Coverage ceases 3 residues before the CDR3 finishes, and the germline J gene fills in the end. The rearrangement links TRBV2 to TRBJ2-6, with D possibly being TRBD1 (5 bases). Trimming shortened V by 7 bases and J by 0 bases, and 7 bases separated the two germline ends. This CDR3 is built from 14 residues. CDR1 is SNHLY, CDR2 FYNNEI, per germline. The CDR3 loop is CASTTGSGANVLTF. The CDR3 bases that were read are TGTGCCAGCACCACAGGCTCTGGGGCCAACGTC.

Comments on this clone: The missing CDR3 end, 3 residues past where the read stops, is filled in from the germline J gene. The J gene is TRBJ2-1, the V gene TRBV6-2 or TRBV6-3; the match to TRBD2 covers 15 bases. V shed 8 bases and J 7 bases; nucleotides not matched to a gene: 0. There are 13 residues in the CDR3. CDR1 MNHEY and CDR2 SVGEGT come from the germline V gene. The CDR3 DNA, read in part, is TGTGCCAGCGGACTAGCGGGAGGGAATGAG. Its translation is CASGLAGGNE. The full CDR3 protein reads CASGLAGGNEQFF.

Details on this clone: The read terminates 3 residues before the CDR3 end, so the remaining end is supplied by the germline J gene. V is TRBV19 and J is TRBJ1-1; the D gene is possibly TRBD1 (5 bases). Trimming cost V 7 bases and J 5 bases, with 17 bases left between them. There are 14 residues in the CDR3. Germline assignment: CDR1 LNHDA and CDR2 SQIVND (reference sequence). CDR3 bases read: TGTGCCAGTACCCCGATGGGGGGTGGGACTGAA. The encoded protein is CASTPMGGGTE. The CDR3 reads in full as CASTPMGGGTEAFF.

Incomplete CDR3 DNA: TGCGCCAGCAGCTTCGGCGGGAGGGCCGCGACAGATACG. Its protein product is CASSFGGRAATDT. The whole CDR3 sequence is CASSFGGRAATDTQYF. The rearrangement uses TRBV5-1 and TRBJ2-3, with 9 bases aligning to TRBD2. The read ends 3 residues before the CDR3 terminus; that terminus is restored from the germline J gene. V trimming: 2 bases; J trimming: 3 bases; junction bases outside the gene matches: 7. In germline, CDR1 is SGHRS, CDR2 YFSETQ. The CDR3 has 16 residues.

CDR3 residues: CASSLGEKGNTIYF. Partial CDR3 DNA: TGCGCCAGCAGCTTAGGGGAGAAAGGAAACACC. This chain connects TRBV5-1 to TRBJ1-3; possible D gene TRBD1, 5 bases. The read halts 3 residues ahead of the CDR3 end, with the missing end drawn from the germline J gene. Germline V gives CDR1 SGHRS, CDR2 YFSETQ. The V end lost 2 bases, the J end lost 4 bases, and 10 bases lay between the germline ends. The CDR3 has 14 residues.

Of note for this clone: From the germline J gene comes the end of the CDR3, since the read stops 3 residues before it. The chain employs TRBV11-2 and TRBJ1-4; maybe TRBD1 (5 bases). The CDR3 is 14 residues long. The V gene lost 2 bases and the J gene lost 8 bases, with 12 bases spanning the gap. Germline loops: CDR1 SGHAT, CDR2 FQNNGV. CDR3 residues: CASSLRGEGEKLFF. The CDR3 bases that were read are TGTGCCAGCAGCTTACGGGGGGAAGGGGAAAAA.

Turning to this clone: The DNA ends 3 residues before the CDR3 does, and the rest of the CDR3 is filled in from the germline J gene. The chain joins TRBV4-2 to TRBJ2-5, with D possibly TRBD1 on 6 matching bases. V was cut by 1 base and J by 2 bases, with 20 bases left in between. This CDR3 is 18 amino acids long. Germline V gives CDR1 LGHNA, CDR2 YNFKEQ. The CDR3 region is CASSQGVQRTVRQETQYF. Incomplete CDR3 DNA: TGTGCCAGCAGCCAAGGAGTACAAAGGACAGTAAGACAAGAGACC.

This CDR3 is CASSLWLFF. CDR3 DNA, as far as it was read: TGTGCCAGCAGCCTATGG. This chain links TRBV14 with TRBJ2-2; D is ambiguous. The read stops 3 residues short of the end of the CDR3; the missing end is completed from the germline J gene. The CDR3 has 9 residues. Germline V gene lookup returns CDR1 SGHDN and CDR2 FVKESK. Together with reference TRBV14 and TRBJ2-2, the CDR3 gives the full variable domain: EAGVTQFPSHSVIEKGQTVTLRCDPISGHDNLYWYRRVMGKEIKFLLHFVKESKQDESGMPNNRFLAERTGGTYSTLKVQPAELEDSGVYFCASSLWLFFGEGSRLTVL.

About this clone: The DNA ends 3 residues before the CDR3 does, and the rest of the CDR3 is filled in from the germline J gene. The chain employs TRBV7-6 and TRBJ1-1; 9 bases match TRBD1. CDR1 is SGHVS, CDR2 FNYEAQ, per germline. This CDR3 contains 16 residues. V shed 4 bases, J shed 7 bases, and the junction held 13 bases outside the gene matches. This chain's CDR3 is CASSSGQGVEIVEAFF. The CDR3 bases that were read are TGTGCCAGCAGCTCGGGACAGGGAGTCGAGATAGTTGAA. Using reference TRBV7-6 and TRBJ1-1 for the parts outside the CDR3, the full variable domain is GAGVSQSPRYKVTKRGQDVALRCDPISGHVSLYWYRQALGQGPEFLTYFNYEAQQDKSGLPNDRFSAERPEGSISTLTIQRTEQRDSAMYRCASSSGQGVEIVEAFFGQGTRLTVV.

CDR3 DNA (partial): TGTGCCAGCAGCTTATCGGCTAGCGGGAGGGGTAAAGATACG. Encoded protein: CASSLSASGRGKDT. In full, the CDR3 is CASSLSASGRGKDTQYF. The chain is built from TRBV7-6 and TRBJ2-3, with 12 positions matching TRBD2. The CDR3 end lies 3 residues beyond the end of the read and is filled in from the germline J gene. Germline V gene sequence: CDR1 SGHVS, CDR2 FNYEAQ. The CDR3 loop spans 17 amino acids. V shed 2 bases and J 5 bases; nucleotides not matched to a gene: 8.